This T cell receptor beta chain was sequenced for a study of Graves' ophthalmopathy and Graves' hyperthyroidism. Study details: Peripheral blood collection took place at initial diagnosis, before any treatment. Study-wide findings and caveats: Blood also contained most of the expanded thyroid clonotypes above 0.001 frequency. Both a roughly 66% sensitivity and a 72.22% specificity characterized the model's predictions of ophthalmopathy progression.

Amplified material comprised TCR beta CDR3 regions derived from RNA transcripts. The authors performed first-round RT-PCR with HTBI primers and then a second-round multiplex PCR. One entry per CDR3 protein results from TCRdb running MiXCR on the multiplex PCR reads. The table shows about 740,000 distinct CDR3 sequences, with roughly two fifths occurring only once. As concerns this clonotype: The antigen is unknown.

A volume of approximately 10 ml of fresh peripheral blood supplied the PBMCs. This CDR3 comprises 15 residues. Germline V CDR1 and CDR2: DFQATT, SNEGSKA (reference sequence). V gave up 1 base and J gave up 1 base; unmatched junction bases: 3. The sample consisted of peripheral blood. The chain employs TRBV20-1 and TRBJ2-5; 10 bases are shared with TRBD2. This clonotype was sampled from an adult man with Graves' ophthalmopathy. CDR3 sequence (DNA): TGCAGTGCTAGAGTAGCGGGAGGCCCCCAAGAGACCCAGTACTTC. It is translated as CSARVAGGPQETQYF.